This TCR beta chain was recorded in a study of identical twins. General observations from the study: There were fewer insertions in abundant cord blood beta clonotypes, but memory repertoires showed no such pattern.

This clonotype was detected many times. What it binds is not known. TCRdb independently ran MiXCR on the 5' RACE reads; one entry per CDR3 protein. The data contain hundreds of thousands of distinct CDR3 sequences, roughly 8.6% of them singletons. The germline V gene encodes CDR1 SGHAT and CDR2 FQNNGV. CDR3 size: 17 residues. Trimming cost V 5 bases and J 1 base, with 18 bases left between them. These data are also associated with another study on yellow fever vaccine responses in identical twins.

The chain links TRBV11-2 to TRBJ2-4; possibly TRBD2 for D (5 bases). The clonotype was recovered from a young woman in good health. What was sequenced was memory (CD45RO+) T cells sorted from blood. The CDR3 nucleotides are TGTGCCAGCAGCCCCCGCGGTGGGGAGATGGCCAAAAACATTCAGTACTTC. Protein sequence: CASSPRGGEMAKNIQYF.